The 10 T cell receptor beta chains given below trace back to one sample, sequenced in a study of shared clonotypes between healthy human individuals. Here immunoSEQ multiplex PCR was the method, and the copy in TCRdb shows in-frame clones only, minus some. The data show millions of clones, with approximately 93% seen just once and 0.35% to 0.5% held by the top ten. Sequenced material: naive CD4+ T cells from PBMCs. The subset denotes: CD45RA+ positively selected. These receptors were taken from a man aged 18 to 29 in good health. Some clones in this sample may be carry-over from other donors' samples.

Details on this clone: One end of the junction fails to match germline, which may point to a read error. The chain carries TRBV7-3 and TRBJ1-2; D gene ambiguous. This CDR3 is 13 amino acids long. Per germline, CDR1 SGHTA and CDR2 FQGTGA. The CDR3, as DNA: TGTGCCGGCAGCGAGACGGCCCGCTATGGCTACACCTTC. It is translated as CAGSETARYGYTF.

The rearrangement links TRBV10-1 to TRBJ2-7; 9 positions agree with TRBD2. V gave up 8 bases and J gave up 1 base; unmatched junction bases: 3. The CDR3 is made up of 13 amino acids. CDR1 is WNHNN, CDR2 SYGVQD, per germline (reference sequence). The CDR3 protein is CASGGRDSYEQYF. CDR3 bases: TGCGCCAGCGGCGGGAGGGATTCCTACGAGCAGTACTTC.

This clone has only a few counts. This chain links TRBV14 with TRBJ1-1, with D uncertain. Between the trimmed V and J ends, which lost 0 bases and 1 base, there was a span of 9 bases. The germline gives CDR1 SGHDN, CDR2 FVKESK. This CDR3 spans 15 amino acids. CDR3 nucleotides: TGTGCCAGCAGCCAAGAGGGAAGGTGGAACACTGAAGCTTTCTTT. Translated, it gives CASSQEGRWNTEAFF. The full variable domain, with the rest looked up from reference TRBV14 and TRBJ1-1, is EAGVTQFPSHSVIEKGQTVTLRCDPISGHDNLYWYRRVMGKEIKFLLHFVKESKQDESGMPNNRFLAERTGGTYSTLKVQPAELEDSGVYFCASSQEGRWNTEAFFGQGTRLTVV.

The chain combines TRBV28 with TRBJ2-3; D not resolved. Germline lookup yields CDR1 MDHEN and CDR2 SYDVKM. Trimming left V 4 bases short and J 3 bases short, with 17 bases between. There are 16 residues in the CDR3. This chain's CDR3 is CASSWSSKRETDTQYF. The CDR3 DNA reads TGTGCCAGCAGTTGGTCCAGCAAAAGAGAGACAGATACGCAGTATTTT.

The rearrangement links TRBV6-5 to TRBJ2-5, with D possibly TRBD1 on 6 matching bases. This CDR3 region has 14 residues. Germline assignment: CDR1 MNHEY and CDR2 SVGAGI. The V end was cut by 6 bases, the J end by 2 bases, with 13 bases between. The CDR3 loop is CASRNDRLQETQYF. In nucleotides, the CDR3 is TGTGCCAGCAGGAATGACAGGTTACAAGAGACCCAGTACTTC.

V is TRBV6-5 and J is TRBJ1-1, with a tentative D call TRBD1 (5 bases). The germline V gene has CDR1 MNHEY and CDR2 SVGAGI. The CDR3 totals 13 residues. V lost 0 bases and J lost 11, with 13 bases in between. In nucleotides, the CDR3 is TGTGCCAGCAGTTACTCGTCAGGGAGTCGGGCTTTCTTT. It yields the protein CASSYSSGSRAFF.

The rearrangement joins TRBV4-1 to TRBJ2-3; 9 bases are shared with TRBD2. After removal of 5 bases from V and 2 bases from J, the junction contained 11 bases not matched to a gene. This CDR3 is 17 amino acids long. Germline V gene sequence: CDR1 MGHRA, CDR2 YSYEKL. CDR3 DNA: TGCGCCAGCAGCGCGCATCCTAGCGGGAAGCTCACAGATACGCAGTATTTT. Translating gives CASSAHPSGKLTDTQYF.

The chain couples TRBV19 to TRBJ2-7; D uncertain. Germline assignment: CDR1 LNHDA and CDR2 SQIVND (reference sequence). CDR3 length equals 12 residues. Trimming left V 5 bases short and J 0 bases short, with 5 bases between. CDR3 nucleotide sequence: TGTGCCAGTAGTCCGGACTCCTACGAGCAGTACTTC. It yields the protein CASSPDSYEQYF.

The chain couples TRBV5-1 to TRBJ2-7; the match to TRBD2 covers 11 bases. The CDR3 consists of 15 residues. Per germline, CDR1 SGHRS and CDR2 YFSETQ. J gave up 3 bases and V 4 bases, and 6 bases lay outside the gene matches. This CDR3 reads CASSAGLAESYEQYF. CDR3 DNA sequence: TGCGCCAGCAGCGCGGGACTAGCGGAGAGCTACGAGCAGTACTTC.

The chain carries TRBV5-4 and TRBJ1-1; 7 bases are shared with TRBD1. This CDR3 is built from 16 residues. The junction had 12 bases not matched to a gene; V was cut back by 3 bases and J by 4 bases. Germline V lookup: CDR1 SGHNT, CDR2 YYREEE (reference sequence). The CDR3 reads CASSSTRQGLSTEAFF. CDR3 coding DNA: TGTGCCAGCAGCTCCACCCGACAGGGTTTGAGCACTGAAGCTTTCTTT.